This TCR beta chain comes out of a study of beta chain features in type 1 diabetes (dated by TCRdb to the late 2010s). Describing the broader study: Patients and healthy donors did not differ in mean age, gender distribution, total cell number or subset yield. A total of roughly 110 million sorted cells were examined across all samples, and the number of cells per subset was strongly correlated with RNA yield. The study compared TCRB repertoires of sorted circulating CD4+ T cell subsets between recently diagnosed type 1 diabetes patients and matched healthy donors. Whereas all 30 or so donors provided naive and central memory subsets, regulatory and stem cell-like memory subsets were isolated from just 8 patients and roughly 8 healthy donors. General findings and caveats noted by the study authors: Because cDNA rather than genomic DNA was sequenced, highly expressing activated cells could have been over-represented, although no difference in activation and CD3 levels was found between groups. Shorter templates might be favored by PCR, yet because patient and control samples were amplified and corrected together, any such skew would affect both groups equally. Because the HLA sub-analyses included only small numbers of individuals, any influence of HLA type on TCRB rearrangement was left unresolved. At VDJ recombination sites, type 1 diabetes patients had fewer insertions and more deleted nucleotides, which implies abnormalities in thymic rearrangement. Naive, central memory and regulatory TCRB repertoires appeared to be more alike among patients than among healthy donors. A moderate but significant shortening of TCRB CDR3 length was observed in type 1 diabetes patients in all four CD4+ subsets.

Each donor gave one peripheral blood draw, approximately 110 mL on average, collected into heparinised tubes. Naive, central memory, regulatory and stem cell-like memory CD4+ T cells were sorted on a BD FACSAria II using a panel including CD45RO, CCR7, CD25, CD127, CD95 and CD27. All sorted populations exceeded 95% purity. PBMCs were isolated right away by Lymphoprep density gradient centrifugation and were stained directly, without culture. Samples were stained and sorted in pairs, with one healthy donor and one patient per experiment, so that batch effects were minimized. Reading from cysteine to phenylalanine, the CDR3 counts 16 amino acids. The entry retains the CDR3 DNA only, 48 bases that are in frame from base 1. CDR1 and CDR2 are read off the germline V gene as MNHEY and SVGAGI. Clipping removes 4 bases from V and 3 bases from J, with 11 as the unmatched junction base count. The sample holds a few counts of this clone. Its cognate antigen has yet to be identified. Base-call qualities are not available, and no considerably larger clone is one nucleotide away.

All of the isolated RNA was reverse transcribed with the High Capacity cDNA Reverse Transcription Kit, so expressed TCRB transcripts were sequenced. Naive, central memory and regulatory T cell samples underwent deep immunoSEQ sequencing, averaging around 3.9 million total reads per sample. After sorted cells were lysed in RLT buffer, RNA was extracted with DNase-treated RNeasy Micro or Mini kits, with the choice depending on cell number. Each cell subset was processed separately to prevent cross-contamination, with patient and healthy donor samples processed together. TCRB sequences were amplified from cDNA with the immunoSEQ multiplex PCR, producing 87-bp fragments spanning the CDR3 region. Amplicons were sequenced on the Illumina HiSeq platform. As for the original processing: Synthetic template baselines were used to correct PCR bias computationally, reads within Hamming distance 2 were collapsed, and singletons that could not be merged were discarded. Reads were aligned against IMGT so that V, D and J genes, CDR3 length and insertions or deletions at six rearrangement sites could be assigned. Within each subset, clonotype counts were normalized to sorted cell number, after which true diversity and Gini coefficients were computed with the tcR R package. The overlap coefficient, calculated on TCRB nucleotide sequences, was used to quantify repertoire sharing. Out-of-frame TCRB sequences from naive cells were analyzed as a proxy for the pre-selection repertoire. TCRdb re-hosts the immuneACCESS table, in-frame sequences only. Its copies lack some clones; in the studies checked, an unresolved V gene accounts for under half of them, and the cause for the rest is not known. The DNA gave D and trimming, while V, J and clone size come from that table. Present in this sample are 680,000 or so clones, roughly an eighth of which were seen just once. Of the sample, roughly 0.022% falls within the top ten clones.

Rearrangement joined TRBV6-5 to TRBJ2-5; 7 central nucleotides agree with TRBD1. Sequences were obtained from naive CD4+ T cells from blood. Sample cell subset or site, as interpreted from the label and publication: true naive CD4+ T cells. The TCR was taken from a man between 18 and 35 years old with type 1 diabetes. CDR3 region: CASSSHNPGQKETQYF. The sequence in DNA is TGTGCCAGCAGTTCCCATAACCCGGGACAGAAAGAGACCCAGTACTTC.